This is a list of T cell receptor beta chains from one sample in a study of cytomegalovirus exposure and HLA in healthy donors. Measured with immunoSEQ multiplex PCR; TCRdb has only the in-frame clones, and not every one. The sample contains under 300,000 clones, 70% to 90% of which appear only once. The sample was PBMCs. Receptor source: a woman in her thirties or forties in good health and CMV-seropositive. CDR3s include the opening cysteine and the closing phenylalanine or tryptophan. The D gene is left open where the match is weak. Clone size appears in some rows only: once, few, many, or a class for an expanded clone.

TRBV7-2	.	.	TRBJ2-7	TGTGCCAGCAGCTTAGCGGGCAGTATGAATTACGAGCAGTACTTC	CASSLAGSMNYEQYF
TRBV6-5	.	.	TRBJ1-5	TGTGCCAGCAGTTTCCATGGAGGGCAAAGCAATCAGCCCCAGCATTTT	CASSFHGGQSNQPQHF
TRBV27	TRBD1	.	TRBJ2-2	TGTGCCAGCAGTTGGACAGGGGCCGGGGAGCTGTTTTTT	CASSWTGAGELFF
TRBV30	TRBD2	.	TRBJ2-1	TGTGCCTGGATCAATAGCGGGAACGACAATGAGCAGTTCTTC	CAWINSGNDNEQFF
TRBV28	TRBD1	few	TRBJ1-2	TGTGCCAGCAGCCCGGACAGGGCGAGGGACTACACCTTC	CASSPDRARDYTF
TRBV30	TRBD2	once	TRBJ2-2	TGTGCCTCGTTAGCGGGAGCCAGAAACACCGGGGAGCTGTTTTTT	CASLAGARNTGELFF
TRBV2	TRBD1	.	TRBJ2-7	TGTGCCAGCAGTCACCGGGACAGAATAACATACGAGCAGTACTTC	CASSHRDRITYEQYF
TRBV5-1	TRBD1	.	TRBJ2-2	TGCGCCAGCAGCCAGACAGGGGTGTCCGGGGAGCTGTTTTTT	CASSQTGVSGELFF
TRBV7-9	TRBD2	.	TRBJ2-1	TGTGCCAGCAGCTTAGCCGCTAGCGGAGACAATGAGCAGTTCTTC	CASSLAASGDNEQFF
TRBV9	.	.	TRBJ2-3	TGTGCCAGCAGCGTAGCCCTCTTTTCGGCGGCTAGCACAGATACGCAGTATTTT	CASSVALFSAASTDTQYF
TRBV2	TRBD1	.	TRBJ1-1	TGTGCCAGCAGTGGACAGGGGACCATGAACACTGAAGCTTTCTTT	CASSGQGTMNTEAFF
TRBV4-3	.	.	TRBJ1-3	TGCGCCAGCAGCCAAGGGGGAAGGGTTTCGGGAGGAAACACCATATATTTT	CASSQGGRVSGGNTIYF
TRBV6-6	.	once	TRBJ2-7	TGTGCCAGCAGTTACTCGGACAAGATCTACGAGCAGTACTTC	CASSYSDKIYEQYF
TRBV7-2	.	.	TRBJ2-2	TGTGCCAGCAGCTTAAAATGGACTACCACCGGGGAGCTGTTTTTT	CASSLKWTTTGELFF
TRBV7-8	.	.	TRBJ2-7	TGTGCCAGCAGCTTAGTTCTGGCCCAGACCTACGAGCAGTACTTC	CASSLVLAQTYEQYF
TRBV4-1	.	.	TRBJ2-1	TGCGCCAGCAGCTACGCTTTGGGGAGAGAAATAAGAGAGCAGTTCTTC	CASSYALGREIREQFF
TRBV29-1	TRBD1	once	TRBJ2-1	TGCAGCGCCACAGGGGGCGCGGACAATGAGCAGTTCTTC	CSATGGADNEQFF
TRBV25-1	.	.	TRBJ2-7	TGTGCCAGCAGTGAATTGTATACAAGGCAGTACTTC	CASSELYTRQYF
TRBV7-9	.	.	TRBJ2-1	TGTGCCAGCAGCTTAGGGGTAGCAGCCTACAATGAGCAGTTCTTC	CASSLGVAAYNEQFF
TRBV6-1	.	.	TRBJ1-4	TGTGCCAGCAGTAACCCCCAACAGGGTCCGAAACTGTTTTTT	CASSNPQQGPKLFF
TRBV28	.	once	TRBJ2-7	TGTGCCAGCAGTCCTCGACAGTCGCTAACACATTACGAGCAGTACTTC	CASSPRQSLTHYEQYF
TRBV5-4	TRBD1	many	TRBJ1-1	TGTGCCAGCAGCTTGGGGTGGACAGGGGGCGCGAGCACTGAAGCTTTCTTT	CASSLGWTGGASTEAFF
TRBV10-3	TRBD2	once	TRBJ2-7	TGTGCCATCAGTGAGTCTATACCGGGACTAGCGGGAGACTCCTACGAGCAGTACTTC	CAISESIPGLAGDSYEQYF
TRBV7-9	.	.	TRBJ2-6	TGTGCCAGCATTCCAAATTCCGGGGCCAACGTCCTGACTTTC	CASIPNSGANVLTF
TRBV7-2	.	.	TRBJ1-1	TGTGCCAGCAGCTTAGGACAGAACACTGAAGCTTTCTTT	CASSLGQNTEAFF
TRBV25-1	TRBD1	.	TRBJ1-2	TGTGCCAGCAGTGGGAGGGACAGCGTCTATGGCTACACCTTC	CASSGRDSVYGYTF
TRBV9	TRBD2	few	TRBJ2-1	TGTGCCAGCAGCGTAGGAATAGCGGGAGACAATGAGCAGTTCTTC	CASSVGIAGDNEQFF
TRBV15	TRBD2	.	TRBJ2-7	TGTGCCACCAGCAGATTAGCGGGAGACAGGACCTACGAGCAGTACTTC	CATSRLAGDRTYEQYF
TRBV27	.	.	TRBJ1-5	TGTGCCAGCAGTTTTGGGGCGGGGAATCAGCCCCAGCATTTT	CASSFGAGNQPQHF
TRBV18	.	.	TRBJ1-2	TGTGCCAGCTCACAGACGACAGATTCTAACTATGGCTACACCTTC	CASSQTTDSNYGYTF
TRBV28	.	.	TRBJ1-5	TGTGCCAGCAGTTTGGAGGATCAGCCCCAGCATTTT	CASSLEDQPQHF
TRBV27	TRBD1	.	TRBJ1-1	TGTGCCAGCAGTTCAGGACAGGTGGCCACTGAAGCTTTCTTT	CASSSGQVATEAFF
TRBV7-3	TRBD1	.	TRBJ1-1	TGTGCCAGCAAAGAGGGGGGACAGGGAGGGAACACTGAAGCTTTCTTT	CASKEGGQGGNTEAFF
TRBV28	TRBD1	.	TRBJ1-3	TGTGCCAGCAGTCCGGACAGGGACCGAAACACCATATATTTT	CASSPDRDRNTIYF